A selection of T cell receptor beta chains follows, all from one sample in a study of cytomegalovirus exposure and HLA in healthy donors. The table came from immunoSEQ multiplex PCR; TCRdb's copy has only in-frame clones and leaves some out. There are 250,000 to 350,000 clones in the sample; approximately 86% occur only once, and over 1% lies in the top ten. The specimen was PBMCs. The receptors were gathered from a woman in her twenties or thirties in good health and CMV-seropositive. CDR3s include the opening cysteine and the closing phenylalanine or tryptophan. D genes are given only for firm matches. Some rows mark clone size as missing; the rest say once, few, many or name a class of expanded clone.

cdr3_nt cdr3_aa d_call v_call clone_size j_call
TGTGCTCGGACAGGGGTTATTGCCGAGGCCGGGGAGCTGTTTTTT CARTGVIAEAGELFF TRBD1 TRBV27 NA TRBJ2-2
TGTGCCAGCAGTGAAGCGGCCGGGGAGTTGAGCGAGCAGTACTTC CASSEAAGELSEQYF NA TRBV6-1 NA TRBJ2-7
TGTGCCAGCAGCCAAGATTCGGGGGATTCGAGTCAGCCCCAGCATTTT CASSQDSGDSSQPQHF NA TRBV4-2 NA TRBJ1-5
TGCAGCGTGTTGCTAGCGGGAGCTCCCTCCTACAATGAGCAGTTCTTC CSVLLAGAPSYNEQFF TRBD2 TRBV29-1 NA TRBJ2-1
TGTGCCAGCAGCACCTCAGAGGGCAATCAGCCCCAGCATTTT CASSTSEGNQPQHF NA TRBV21-1 NA TRBJ1-5
TGTGCCAGCAGAGCGGTGGCGACCGACTATGGCTACACCTTC CASRAVATDYGYTF NA TRBV6-4 NA TRBJ1-2
TGCGCCAGCAGCGCCAGCGGACTAGCCGCCGAGCAGTACTTC CASSASGLAAEQYF TRBD2 TRBV5-1 few TRBJ2-7
TGTGCCAGCAGCCAAGGGGCAACAGGGGGCGGTCGACCCCAGCATTTT CASSQGATGGGRPQHF TRBD1 TRBV4-2 few TRBJ1-5
TGTGCCAGCAGTCGGTCCGATAGCAATCAGCCCCAGCATTTT CASSRSDSNQPQHF NA TRBV6-1 once TRBJ1-5
TGTGCCAGCAGTTTAAAGAAGGGGACAGTATTCCAAGAGACCCAGTACTTC CASSLKKGTVFQETQYF TRBD1 TRBV28 NA TRBJ2-5
TGTGCCAGCAGCCAAGGTTACGAGGAACGAGAGACCCAGTACTTC CASSQGYEERETQYF NA TRBV5-4 NA TRBJ2-5
TGTGCCAGCAGCCCGACGGCACAGCCTGGGTTGAACTATGGCTACACCTTC CASSPTAQPGLNYGYTF NA TRBV9 NA TRBJ1-2
TGTGCCTGGGGGAGCAAAGGGTCCAGTGAGCAGTTCTTC CAWGSKGSSEQFF NA TRBV30 NA TRBJ2-1
TGTGCCAGCAGCGTAGATAACAGGGTCGGCACTGAAGCTTTCTTT CASSVDNRVGTEAFF NA TRBV9 NA TRBJ1-1
TGTGCCAGCAGCTTAGTTATCGGGCAGGGCGGGTTGCAGCCCCAGCATTTT CASSLVIGQGGLQPQHF NA TRBV7-9 NA TRBJ1-5
TGTGCCAGCAGCGTAGGGGATACGGCCTACGAGCAGTACTTC CASSVGDTAYEQYF NA TRBV9 NA TRBJ2-7
TGTGCCAGCAGCGAAGAGGCTACAGACACTGAAGCTTTCTTT CASSEEATDTEAFF NA TRBV9 NA TRBJ1-1
TGCGCCAGCAGCTTGGAGGGAAATCCCTACAATGAGCAGTTCTTC CASSLEGNPYNEQFF NA TRBV5-1 once TRBJ2-1
TGTGCCATCAGTAGGACTGACTCCTACGAGCAGTACTTC CAISRTDSYEQYF NA TRBV10-3 NA TRBJ2-7
TGTGCCAGCAGCTCGTCGATTCCTCTTCCGGGAGGCACAGATACGCAGTATTTT CASSSSIPLPGGTDTQYF NA TRBV7-8 NA TRBJ2-3
TGTGCCACCAGCAGAGATTTGAACACCGGGGAGCTGTTTTTT CATSRDLNTGELFF NA TRBV15 NA TRBJ2-2
TGTGCCAGCAGAAAAACCGGGACAGCTGCCGAGCAGTACTTC CASRKTGTAAEQYF TRBD1 TRBV7-3 NA TRBJ2-7